Below are 9 T cell receptor beta chains sequenced from a single sample in a study of T cell responses to AZD1222 COVID-19 vaccine. Method: immunoSEQ multiplex PCR; TCRdb's copy keeps in-frame clones and lacks some. Among 95,000 to 100,000 clones listed, approximately 92% were seen once. The sequencing here drew on peripheral blood, taken on day 0 of AZD1222 vaccination. The source of these receptors is an adult in good health.

The V and J genes are TRBV13 and TRBJ1-1; D possibly corresponds to TRBD1 (6 bases). The CDR3 loop spans 14 amino acids. The V end lost 5 bases, the J end lost 5 bases, and 15 bases lay between the germline ends. Germline CDR1 and CDR2: PRHDT and FYEKMQ (reference sequence). The CDR3 DNA reads TGTGCCAGCAGCACCCGGACAGCCTATACTGAAGCTTTCTTT. It encodes CASSTRTAYTEAFF.

V and J are TRBV4-2 and TRBJ2-3; 9 nucleotides agree with TRBD2. The CDR3 contains 16 residues. After removal of 2 bases from V and 4 bases from J, the junction contained 7 bases not matched to a gene. Germline V gives CDR1 LGHNA, CDR2 YNFKEQ. CDR3 sequence reads: CASSQRSGRFADTQYF. DNA of the CDR3: TGTGCCAGCAGCCAACGCAGCGGGAGGTTTGCAGATACGCAGTATTTT.

This chain links TRBV6-4 with TRBJ1-1; D is ambiguous. This CDR3 comprises 13 residues. CDR1 and CDR2 from the germline V gene are MRHNA and SNTAGT. Trimming removed 3 bases at V and 1 base at J, with 6 bases between. The CDR3 sequence: CASSEQGNTEAFF. The CDR3 nucleotides read TGTGCCAGCAGTGAACAAGGGAACACTGAAGCTTTCTTT.

J is TRBJ1-2 and V is TRBV4-2; 8 nucleotides agree with TRBD1. V gave up 4 bases and J gave up 3 bases; unmatched junction bases: 7. CDR1 is LGHNA, CDR2 YNFKEQ, per germline. CDR3 length: 15 amino acids. The CDR3 region has the DNA TGTGCCAGCAGCCCGACGCAGGGGGCAGACTATGGCTACACCTTC. Amino acid sequence: CASSPTQGADYGYTF.

This clone has more than one count but fewer than ten. J is TRBJ1-1 and V is TRBV7-9; TRBD1 is a possible D gene (5 bases). Trimming pared 3 bases from V and 6 bases from J, leaving 14 bases between. This CDR3 spans 14 amino acids. The germline gives CDR1 SEHNR, CDR2 FQNEAQ (reference sequence). CDR3 region: CASSLSAAGSEAFF. CDR3 bases: TGTGCCAGCAGCTTGTCTGCTGCAGGGTCTGAAGCTTTCTTT.

Only one count was recorded for this clone. The rearrangement uses TRBV6-2 or TRBV6-3 and TRBJ1-2; D ambiguous. Germline V gives CDR1 MNHEY, CDR2 SVGEGT. CDR3 length equals 13 residues. Trimming shortened V by 0 bases and J by 4 bases, and 6 bases separated the two germline ends. CDR3 region: CASSYSNAYGYTF. The CDR3 region has the DNA TGTGCCAGCAGTTACTCGAACGCCTATGGCTACACCTTC.

The chain recombines TRBV5-1 with TRBJ1-2; D perhaps matches TRBD1 (5 bases). The CDR3 has 14 residues. The V gene's germline CDR1 is SGHRS and CDR2 YFSETQ. Between the trimmed V and J ends, which lost 0 bases and 2 bases, there was a span of 8 bases. In nucleotides, the CDR3 is TGCGCCAGCAGCTTGGAGGGACTAAACTATGGCTACACCTTC. Translated, it gives CASSLEGLNYGYTF.

V is TRBV7-9 and J is TRBJ1-1, with 7 bases that match TRBD1. Germline V gives CDR1 SEHNR, CDR2 FQNEAQ (reference sequence). The V and J ends lost 1 base and 7 bases, in that order; junction bases with no gene match: 3. The CDR3 sequence is 13 residues long. The CDR3 DNA follows: TGTGCCAGCAGCTTAGTGTCAGGGGGTGAAGCTTTCTTT. Its protein product is CASSLVSGGEAFF.

The chain is built from TRBV14 and TRBJ1-1; D is possibly TRBD1 (5 bases). Germline CDR1 SGHDN, CDR2 FVKESK. V was shortened by 7 bases and J by 4 bases, with 16 bases between the two germline ends. The CDR3 totals 14 residues. The CDR3 region has the DNA TGTGCCAGCACCCCCCACGCCGGGGGCACTGAAGCTTTCTTT. Amino acids: CASTPHAGGTEAFF.